Below, one T cell receptor beta chain is given with its context. Its target is not known. RNA transcripts gave rise to amplified TCR beta CDR3 regions. A set of HTBI primers served as the primers for a first-round RT-PCR of the TCR CDR3. TCRdb recomputed calls from the multiplex PCR reads with MiXCR, one row per CDR3 protein. The data hold tens of thousands of distinct CDR3 sequences, with approximately 53% observed a single time. This specimen comes from a study of T cells in Graves' hyperthyroidism and ophthalmopathy. Across the study: The blood sample was taken at first diagnosis, before treatment began. Broader study findings: Ophthalmopathy stood apart from stable hyperthyroidism in a 13 V-J model. Most thyroid-expanded clonotypes above 0.001 were also found in blood.

V was clipped by 3 bases and J by 5 bases, with 20 bases between them. Germline CDR1 SGHRS, CDR2 YFSETQ. This CDR3 region has 16 residues. PBMCs came from about 10 ml fresh peripheral blood. Material for sequencing was blood. This clonotype originated in a woman aged 55 to 70 with Graves' ophthalmopathy. The chain recombines TRBV5-1 with TRBJ1-1, with D perhaps TRBD1 (6 bases). The CDR3 DNA follows: TGCGCCAGCAGCTCCTCCCCAGCGGGAGGGGGTACTGAAGCTTTCTTT. Translated: CASSSSPAGGGTEAFF.